One sample yielded the 27 T cell receptor beta chains listed below, sequenced in a study of spatial heterogeneity in lung cancer. Findings of the study overall: One measure, the expanded intratumoral alpha and beta TCR count, tracked tumor mutation counts.

Their recognized antigens are unknown. As to time point: sample taken at primary tumor resection. MiXCR, run by TCRdb on the 5' RACE reads, gives a single entry per CDR3 protein. In the table there are about 10,000 distinct CDR3 sequences, 7% to 9% of which are singletons. Sample: lung tumor tissue, taken at surgery. The origin of the receptors is a male donor with early-stage non-small cell lung cancer.

This clonotype was counted a few times. The CDR3 sequence is CSVERTGDSTDTQYF. CDR3 sequence (DNA): TGCAGCGTTGAGCGGACAGGGGATAGCACAGATACGCAGTATTTT. The chain carries TRBV29-1 and TRBJ2-3; 9 nucleotides agree with TRBD1. The V segment lost 3 bases and the J segment 0 bases; nucleotides outside the gene matches: 4. Germline CDR1 and CDR2: SQVTM and ANQGSEA. This CDR3 is 15 amino acids long.

This clonotype was recorded many times. This rearrangement joins TRBV6-6 to TRBJ1-1; no definite D call. V lost 6 bases, J lost 1 base, and 12 bases lay in between. The CDR3 is 14 amino acids. In germline, CDR1 is MNHNY, CDR2 SVGAGI (reference sequence). The CDR3 protein is CASRKDGTNTEAFF. CDR3 sequence (DNA): TGTGCCAGCAGGAAGGACGGAACGAACACTGAAGCTTTCTTT.

This clonotype is judged medium-sized (0.01 to 0.1%). The chain has TRBV7-8 and TRBJ2-5; 8 bases fit TRBD1. The V gene's germline CDR1 is SGHVS and CDR2 FQNEAQ. CDR3 length equals 13 residues. Unmatched junction bases numbered 3, after V lost 5 bases and J lost 4 bases. CDR3 nucleotide sequence: TGTGCCAGCAGCCATGACAGGGGAGAGACCCAGTACTTC. It yields the protein CASSHDRGETQYF.

Many counts were recorded for this clonotype. The chain carries TRBV20-1 and TRBJ2-7; D is perhaps TRBD2 (5 bases). The germline V and J ends were trimmed by 2 bases and 1 base, with 9 bases remaining between them. CDR1 is DFQATT and CDR2 is SNEGSKA in the germline V gene (reference sequence). This CDR3 comprises 13 residues. The CDR3 DNA follows: TGCAGTGCTAGACGGACTTCTTCCTACGAGCAGTACTTC. This codes for CSARRTSSYEQYF.

This clonotype rates as medium-sized (0.01 to 0.1%). The V and J genes are TRBV9 and TRBJ2-1; D gene ambiguous. The ends were cut back, 0 bases at V and 8 bases at J, with 15 bases in the middle. CDR1 and CDR2 from the germline V gene are SGDLS and YYNGEE. This CDR3 region has 15 residues. CDR3 nucleotide sequence: TGTGCCAGCAGCGTAGAAAAGGTTCGACCGCATGAGCAGTTCTTC. This encodes CASSVEKVRPHEQFF. Complete variable domain (other parts from reference TRBV9 and TRBJ2-1): DSGVTQTPKHLITATGQRVTLRCSPRSGDLSVYWYQQSLDQGLQFLIQYYNGEERAKGNILERFSAQQFPDLHSELNLSSLELGDSALYFCASSVEKVRPHEQFFGPGTRLTVL.

This clonotype was seen only a few times. V is TRBV5-1 and J is TRBJ1-2, with D unclear. The CDR3 contains 13 residues. Germline V gene lookup returns CDR1 SGHRS and CDR2 YFSETQ. The V end was cut by 0 bases, the J end by 5 bases, with 8 bases between. The CDR3 reads CASSLGLEYGYTF. Here the CDR3 DNA reads TGCGCCAGCAGCTTGGGATTGGAGTATGGCTACACCTTC.

In its sample, this clonotype is medium-sized (0.01 to 0.1%). The chain recombines TRBV5-1 with TRBJ2-7; TRBD2 aligns across 10 bases. CDR1 SGHRS and CDR2 YFSETQ come from the germline V gene. V dropped 0 bases and J dropped 2; count of bases not matched to a gene: 5. CDR3 size: 16 residues. The CDR3 nucleotides read TGCGCCAGCAGCTTGGGAGGCCTAGCGGGAGCCTACGAGCAGTACTTC. Encoded protein: CASSLGGLAGAYEQYF.

This clonotype was observed many times. The V and J genes are TRBV18 and TRBJ2-3; D tentatively fits TRBD1 or TRBD2 (5 bases each). The CDR3 consists of 14 residues. Germline V CDR1 and CDR2: KGHSH, LQKENI. V gave up 2 bases and J gave up 3 bases, with 9 bases separating them. The CDR3 region has the DNA TGTGCCAGCTCACCAACGGGGCGAACAGATACGCAGTATTTT. This sequence encodes CASSPTGRTDTQYF.

This clonotype has at least ten counts. This chain links TRBV6-1 with TRBJ1-1, with TRBD1 identical over 8 bases. CDR1 is MNHNS and CDR2 is SASEGT in the germline V gene. The CDR3 has 14 amino acids. With 8 bases clipped from V and 1 base from J, the junction kept 6 bases outside the gene matches. The CDR3 region is CASGRTGWNTEAFF. The CDR3 nucleotides are TGTGCCAGCGGAAGGACAGGGTGGAACACTGAAGCTTTCTTT.

The gene calls are TRBV6-1 and TRBJ2-7; D is perhaps TRBD2 (5 bases). Germline V gene sequence: CDR1 MNHNS, CDR2 SASEGT. The CDR3 length is 13 residues. The V gene lost 2 bases and the J gene lost 9 bases, with 14 bases spanning the gap. This CDR3 is CASSESGSWGQYF. The CDR3 nucleotides are TGTGCCAGCAGTGAATCGGGGAGCTGGGGGCAGTACTTC.

This clonotype was seen more than once but under ten times. The chain recombines TRBV2 with TRBJ1-1, with 7 nucleotides matching TRBD1. The CDR3 runs to 14 residues. Germline CDR1 reads SNHLY; CDR2 reads FYNNEI. V shed 5 bases and J 2 bases; nucleotides not matched to a gene: 5. CDR3 DNA sequence: TGTGCCAGCAGTTGGAACAGGGGTAACACTGAAGCTTTCTTT. Its protein product is CASSWNRGNTEAFF.

In this sample, this clonotype turned up many times. The chain joins TRBV20-1 to TRBJ2-7; TRBD2 matches 8 bases. This CDR3 spans 15 amino acids. Trimming took 3 bases from V and 0 from J; bases not matched to a gene: 7. The V gene's germline CDR1 is DFQATT and CDR2 SNEGSKA (reference sequence). The CDR3 loop is CSASDPSGSSYEQYF. CDR3 DNA sequence: TGCAGTGCTAGTGACCCGAGCGGGAGCTCCTACGAGCAGTACTTC.

Relative to its sample, this clonotype is medium-sized. The chain joins TRBV7-2 to TRBJ2-5; TRBD2 agrees at 11 bases. Germline values: CDR1 SGHTA, CDR2 FQGNSA. With V trimmed by 0 bases and J by 2 bases, 2 bases remained unmatched. The CDR3 totals 16 residues. The CDR3 nucleotides are TGTGCCAGCAGCTTAGCCCGACTAGCGGGGCAAGAGACCCAGTACTTC. Translated, it gives CASSLARLAGQETQYF.

This clonotype was counted between two and nine times. The chain has TRBV10-2 and TRBJ2-2; 13 nucleotides line up with TRBD2. V trimming: 5 bases; J trimming: 5 bases; junction bases outside the gene matches: 5. This CDR3 contains 16 residues. Per germline, CDR1 WSHSY and CDR2 SAAADI. CDR3 region: CASSTRLAGGTGELFF. The DNA for the CDR3 is TGCGCCAGCAGTACAAGACTAGCGGGAGGAACCGGGGAGCTGTTTTTT.

This chain connects TRBV20-1 to TRBJ2-3; 16 bases fit TRBD2. Germline-derived CDR1 and CDR2 are DFQATT and SNEGSKA (reference sequence). The CDR3 runs 20 residues. Trimming cost V 3 bases and J 3 bases; bases outside gene matches: 15. CDR3 in DNA: TGCAGTGCTAGGAAACCCGGGACTAGCGGGGGGGCTCTACCTACAGATACGCAGTATTTT. This sequence encodes CSARKPGTSGGALPTDTQYF.

By its share, this clonotype is medium-sized. The genes are TRBV15 and TRBJ2-4, with 7 nucleotides matching TRBD2. Germline values: CDR1 LNHNV, CDR2 YYDKDF (reference sequence). Trimming cost V 0 bases and J 2 bases; bases outside gene matches: 1. The CDR3 consists of 15 residues. The CDR3 DNA is TGTGCCACCAGCAGAGAGGGGGGGACCAAAAACATTCAGTACTTC. Amino acid sequence: CATSREGGTKNIQYF.

This clonotype was recorded many times. J is TRBJ2-2 and V is TRBV12-3 or TRBV12-4; 10 bases fit TRBD2. After removal of 5 bases from V and 0 bases from J, the junction contained 3 bases not matched to a gene. This CDR3 comprises 16 residues. The CDR3 spells CASSNGLAANTGELFF. CDR3 bases: TGTGCCAGCAGTAACGGACTAGCGGCGAACACCGGGGAGCTGTTTTTT.

This clonotype was observed many times. CDR3 region: CASSPFVETNEKLFF. The DNA for the CDR3 is TGTGCCAGCTCACCATTCGTGGAAACTAATGAAAAACTGTTTTTT. The V and J genes are TRBV18 and TRBJ1-4; no clear D. V lost 2 bases to trimming and J lost 1 base, with 8 bases between them. Germline CDR1 is KGHSH and CDR2 is LQKENI. The CDR3 loop spans 15 amino acids.

V is TRBV7-8 and J is TRBJ2-1; 11 bases map to TRBD2. Germline CDR1 SGHVS, CDR2 FQNEAQ. The CDR3 length is 16 residues. J was trimmed by 4 bases and V by 5 bases; bases with no gene match: 7. The CDR3 region has the DNA TGTGCCAGCAGCCGGGGACTAGCGGAAATATACAATGAGCAGTTCTTC. Translating it yields CASSRGLAEIYNEQFF. Looking up the rest from reference TRBV7-8 and TRBJ2-1 gives the full variable domain: GAGVSQSPRYKVAKRGQDVALRCDPISGHVSLFWYQQALGQGPEFLTYFQNEAQLDKSGLPSDRFFAERPEGSVSTLKIQRTQQEDSAVYLCASSRGLAEIYNEQFFGPGTRLTVL.

In this sample, this clonotype turned up a few times. This chain links TRBV21-1 with TRBJ1-5. TRBV21-1 is shown as a pseudogene. The CDR3 totals 13 residues. The DNA for the CDR3 is TGTGCCAGCCCCCCCGAGGGAGGTCAGCCCCAGCATTTT. As protein: CASPPEGGQPQHF.

This clonotype showed up many times. The genes are TRBV7-2 and TRBJ2-3; D is undetermined. Germline V gene lookup returns CDR1 SGHTA and CDR2 FQGNSA. The CDR3 has 14 amino acids. Trimming took 5 bases from V and 2 from J, leaving 11 bases between them. The CDR3 reads CASSPSDLTDTQYF. The CDR3 nucleotides read TGTGCCAGCAGCCCCTCGGACCTCACAGATACGCAGTATTTT. The full variable domain, its missing parts supplied by reference TRBV7-2 and TRBJ2-3, is GAGVSQSPSNKVTEKGKDVELRCDPISGHTALYWYRQSLGQGLEFLIYFQGNSAPDKSGLPSDRFSAERTGGSVSTLTIQRTQQEDSAVYLCASSPSDLTDTQYFGPGTRLTVL.

The chain is built from TRBV6-2 or TRBV6-3 and TRBJ2-7; maybe TRBD2 (5 bases). The germline V gene encodes CDR1 MNHEY and CDR2 SVGEGT. There are 15 residues in the CDR3. Trimming took off 10 bases at V and 3 bases at J, with 22 bases between the two ends. The CDR3 DNA reads as TGTGCCACCCTCGAAGGACTCAAAGGGATCTACGAGCAGTACTTC. Protein sequence: CATLEGLKGIYEQYF.

A few counts support this clonotype. The CDR3 sequence: CASSKDQASHEQYF. The CDR3 nucleotides are TGTGCCAGCAGCAAAGACCAGGCATCCCACGAGCAGTACTTC. The chain is built from TRBV7-2 and TRBJ2-7; D is uncertain. Trimming shortened V by 5 bases and J by 5 bases, and 16 bases separated the two germline ends. The germline V gene encodes CDR1 SGHTA and CDR2 FQGNSA. This CDR3 has 14 amino acids.

This clonotype has just a few counts. The chain joins TRBV27 to TRBJ1-2, with a weak D call TRBD1 (6 bases). The germline gives CDR1 MNHEY, CDR2 SMNVEV (reference sequence). The CDR3 loop spans 13 amino acids. V lost 5 bases, J lost 4 bases, and 11 bases lay in between. CDR3 nucleotide sequence: TGTGCCAGCAGTAAAACAGGGTCCTATGGCTACACCTTC. This translates into CASSKTGSYGYTF.

This clonotype was counted at least ten times. The chain has TRBV5-1 and TRBJ2-5; D possibly matches TRBD1 or TRBD2 (5 bases each). Germline-derived CDR1 and CDR2 are SGHRS and YFSETQ. CDR3 length equals 13 residues. The ends were cut back, 4 bases at V and 5 bases at J, with 12 bases in the middle. For the CDR3, the DNA is TGCGCCAGCAGCACAGGACTGGCGGAGACCCAGTACTTC. This sequence encodes CASSTGLAETQYF.

V usage is TRBV2 and J usage is TRBJ2-5, with D perhaps matching TRBD2 (6 bases). Germline V lookup: CDR1 SNHLY, CDR2 FYNNEI. Trimming pared 7 bases from V and 0 bases from J, leaving 9 bases between. The CDR3 length is 13 residues. CDR3 loop: CASNSGHQETQYF. The CDR3 nucleotides read TGTGCCAGCAATAGCGGCCACCAAGAGACCCAGTACTTC.

The sample holds many counts of this clonotype. This sequence joins TRBV9 and TRBJ2-5; 10 bases agree with TRBD2. Germline values: CDR1 SGDLS, CDR2 YYNGEE. With 4 bases clipped from V and 1 base from J, the junction kept 4 bases outside the gene matches. The CDR3 totals 15 residues. CDR3 nucleotide sequence: TGTGCCAGCAGCCCGGGACTAGCGACCCAAGAGACCCAGTACTTC. This sequence encodes CASSPGLATQETQYF.